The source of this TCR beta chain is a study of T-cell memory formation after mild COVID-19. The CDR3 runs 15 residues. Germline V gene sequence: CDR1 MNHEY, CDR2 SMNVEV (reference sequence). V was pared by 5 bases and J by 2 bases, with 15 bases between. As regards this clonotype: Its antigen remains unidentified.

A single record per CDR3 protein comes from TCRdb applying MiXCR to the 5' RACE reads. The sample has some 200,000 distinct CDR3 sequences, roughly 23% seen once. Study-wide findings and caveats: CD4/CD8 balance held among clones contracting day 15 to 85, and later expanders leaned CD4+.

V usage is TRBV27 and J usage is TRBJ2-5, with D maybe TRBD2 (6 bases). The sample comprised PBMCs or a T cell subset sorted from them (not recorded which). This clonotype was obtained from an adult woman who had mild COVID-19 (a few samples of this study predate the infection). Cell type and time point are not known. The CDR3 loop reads CASSTWGEEQETQYF. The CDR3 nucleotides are TGTGCCAGCAGTACCTGGGGGGAGGAGCAAGAGACCCAGTACTTC.